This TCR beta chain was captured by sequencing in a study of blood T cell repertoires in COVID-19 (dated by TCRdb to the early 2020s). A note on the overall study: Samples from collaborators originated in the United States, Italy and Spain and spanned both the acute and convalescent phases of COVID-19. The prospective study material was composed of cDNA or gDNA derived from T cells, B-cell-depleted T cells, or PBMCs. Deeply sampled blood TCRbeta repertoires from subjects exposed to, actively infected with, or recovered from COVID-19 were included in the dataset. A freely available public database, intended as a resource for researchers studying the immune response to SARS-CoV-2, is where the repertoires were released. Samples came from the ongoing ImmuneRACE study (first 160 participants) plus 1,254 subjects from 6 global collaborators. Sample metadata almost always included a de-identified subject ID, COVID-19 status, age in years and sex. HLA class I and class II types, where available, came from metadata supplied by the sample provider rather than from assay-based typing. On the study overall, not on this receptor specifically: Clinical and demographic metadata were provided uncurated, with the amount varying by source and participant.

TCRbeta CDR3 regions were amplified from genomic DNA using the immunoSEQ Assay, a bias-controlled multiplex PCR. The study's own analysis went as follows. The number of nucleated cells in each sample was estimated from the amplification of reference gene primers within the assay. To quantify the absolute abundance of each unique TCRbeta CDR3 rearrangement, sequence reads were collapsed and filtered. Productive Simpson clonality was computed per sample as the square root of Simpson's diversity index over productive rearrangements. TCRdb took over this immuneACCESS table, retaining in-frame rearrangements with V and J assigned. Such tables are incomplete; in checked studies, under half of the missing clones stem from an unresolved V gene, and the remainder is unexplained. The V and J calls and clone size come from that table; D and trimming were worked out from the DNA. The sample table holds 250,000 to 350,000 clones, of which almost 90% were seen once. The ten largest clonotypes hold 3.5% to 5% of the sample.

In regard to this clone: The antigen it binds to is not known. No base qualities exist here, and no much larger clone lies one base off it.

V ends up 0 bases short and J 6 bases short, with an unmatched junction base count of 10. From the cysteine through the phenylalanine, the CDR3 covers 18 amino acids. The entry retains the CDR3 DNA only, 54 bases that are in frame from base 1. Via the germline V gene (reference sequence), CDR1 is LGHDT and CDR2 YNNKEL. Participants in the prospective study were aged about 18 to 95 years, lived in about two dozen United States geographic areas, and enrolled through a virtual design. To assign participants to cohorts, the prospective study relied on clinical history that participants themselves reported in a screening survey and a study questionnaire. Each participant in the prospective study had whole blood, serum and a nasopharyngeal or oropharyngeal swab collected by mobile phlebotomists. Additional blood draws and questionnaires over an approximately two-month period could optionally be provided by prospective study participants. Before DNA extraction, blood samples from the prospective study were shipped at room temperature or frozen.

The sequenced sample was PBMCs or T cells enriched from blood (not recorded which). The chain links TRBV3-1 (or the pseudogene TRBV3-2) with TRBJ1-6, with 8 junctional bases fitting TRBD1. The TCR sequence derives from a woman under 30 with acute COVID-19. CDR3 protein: CASSQDGRRTGPNSPLHF. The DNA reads TGTGCCAGCAGCCAAGACGGTCGGAGGACAGGGCCTAATTCACCCCTCCACTTT.